One sample yielded the 28 T cell receptor beta chains listed below, sequenced in a study of blood T cell repertoires in COVID-19. Only in-frame clones appear in the TCRdb table, and some are missing; sequencing was by immunoSEQ multiplex PCR. This table holds under 400,000 clones, roughly nine tenths found once. The sequenced material came from peripheral blood. Receptor source: a woman aged 60-75 years with COVID-19, enrolled during active disease.

The chain couples TRBV11-3 to TRBJ2-7; TRBD1 matches at 8 bases. This CDR3 spans 13 amino acids. Germline trimming cut 5 bases from V and 3 bases from J; bases unmatched to any gene: 3. Germline CDR1 SGHNT, CDR2 YENEEA. CDR3 in DNA: TGTGCCAGCAGCCCGGACAGGGACTACGAGCAGTACTTC. This gives the protein CASSPDRDYEQYF.

The rearrangement joins TRBV30 to TRBJ1-1; D not certain. From germline, CDR1 is GTSNPN and CDR2 SVGIG (reference sequence). Trimming removed 5 bases from V and 1 base from J, with 14 bases in between. The CDR3 spans 14 residues. CDR3 in amino acids: CAWDRVLGNTEAFF. As DNA, the CDR3 is TGTGCCTGGGACCGGGTCTTGGGGAACACTGAAGCTTTCTTT.

The gene calls are TRBV2 and TRBJ2-3, with D possibly TRBD2 on 6 matching bases. Germline CDR1 SNHLY, CDR2 FYNNEI. The CDR3 has 14 residues. V was clipped by 7 bases and J by 2 bases, with 13 bases between them. CDR3 nucleotide sequence: TGTGCCAGCAAGTCGGGACTTTCCACAGATACGCAGTATTTT. Translation: CASKSGLSTDTQYF.

V usage is TRBV9 and J usage is TRBJ1-5; no clear D. The CDR3 has 16 amino acids. CDR1 and CDR2 from the germline V gene are SGDLS and YYNGEE. V lost 0 bases, J lost 8 bases, and 18 bases lay in between. CDR3 in DNA: TGTGCCAGCAGCGTAGGAGGAGGGTCCAGAGGTGAGCCCCAGCATTTT. Protein product: CASSVGGGSRGEPQHF.

The chain carries TRBV29-1 and TRBJ1-1; weak D call: TRBD1 (5 bases). The V gene's germline CDR1 is SQVTM and CDR2 ANQGSEA. CDR3 length: 13 residues. Trimming took off 7 bases at V and 2 bases at J, with 14 bases between the two ends. The CDR3 region is CSAMTDDNTEAFF. The CDR3, as DNA: TGCAGCGCCATGACAGATGATAACACTGAAGCTTTCTTT.

The chain recombines TRBV5-3 with TRBJ2-3; 11 bases align to TRBD2. TRBV5-3 qualifies as an ORF whose function is uncertain. The trim removed 4 bases at V and 5 bases at J, leaving 12 bases unmatched. The CDR3 covers 17 residues. For the CDR3, the DNA is TGTGCCAGAAGCCTAGGAATAGCGGGGGGGCATAGAGATACGCAGTATTTT. Translated: CARSLGIAGGHRDTQYF.

The rearrangement joins TRBV5-5 to TRBJ1-2; TRBD1 matches 7 bases. The V gene end was trimmed by 4 bases and the J gene end by 3 bases; junction bases not matched to a gene: 6. Germline V gives CDR1 SGHKS, CDR2 YYEKEE (reference sequence). The CDR3 consists of 14 residues. CDR3: CASSHRGVDYGYTF. The DNA for the CDR3 is TGTGCCAGCAGCCACAGGGGAGTGGACTATGGCTACACCTTC.

This clone was seen only once. The chain employs TRBV18 and TRBJ1-2; no clear D. This CDR3 is 15 amino acids long. Germline-derived CDR1 and CDR2 are KGHSH and LQKENI. Trimming shortened V by 0 bases and J by 2 bases, and 10 bases separated the two germline ends. The CDR3 sequence is CASSPPVVLNYGYTF. The CDR3 DNA reads as TGTGCCAGCTCACCACCGGTTGTCCTAAACTATGGCTACACCTTC. The full variable domain, completed using reference TRBV18 and TRBJ1-2, is NAGVMQNPRHLVRRRGQEARLRCSPMKGHSHVYWYRQLPEEGLKFMVYLQKENIIDESGMPKERFSAEFPKEGPSILRIQQVVRGDSAAYFCASSPPVVLNYGYTFGSGTRLTVV.

This clone was detected a few times. The V and J genes are TRBV6-5 and TRBJ1-2, with D possibly TRBD1 on 6 matching bases. V lost 8 bases and J 2 bases, leaving 9 bases between the germline ends. Germline-derived CDR1 and CDR2 are MNHEY and SVGAGI. The CDR3 length is 12 residues. The CDR3 sequence: CASGTGNYGYTF. As DNA, the CDR3 is TGTGCCAGCGGCACAGGGAACTATGGCTACACCTTC.

This chain links TRBV6-5 with TRBJ2-7, with D possibly TRBD1 on 5 matching bases. In germline, CDR1 is MNHEY, CDR2 SVGAGI. With 2 bases removed from V and 2 bases from J, the gap between germline ends came to 10 bases. The CDR3 sequence is 14 residues long. The chain's CDR3 is CASSYKGRAYEQYF. The CDR3 region has the DNA TGTGCCAGCAGTTACAAGGGCAGGGCCTACGAGCAGTACTTC.

CDR3 loop: CASSFLTGEAFF. The CDR3 coding sequence is TGCGCCAGCAGCTTTTTGACAGGCGAAGCTTTCTTT. The chain uses TRBV5-1 and TRBJ1-1; TRBD1 is a possible D gene (6 bases). Trimming stripped 2 bases from V and 8 bases from J, with 10 bases between. Germline CDR1 is SGHRS and CDR2 is YFSETQ. This CDR3 spans 12 amino acids.

This chain uses TRBV7-9 with TRBJ2-7; D might be TRBD1 (6 bases). Germline CDR1 reads SEHNR; CDR2 reads FQNEAQ (reference sequence). The CDR3 has 14 amino acids. Trimming took 7 bases from V and 5 from J, leaving 18 bases between them. The CDR3: CASTQDSPVHEQYF. The DNA of the CDR3 is TGTGCCAGCACCCAGGACAGTCCCGTCCACGAGCAGTACTTC.

In its sample, this clone was seen a few times. Other DNA sequences in the sample encode the same CDR3. The chain combines TRBV7-2 with TRBJ1-3; TRBD1 aligns across 8 bases. This CDR3 region has 15 residues. The V and J ends lost 4 bases and 3 bases, in that order; junction bases with no gene match: 5. From germline, CDR1 is SGHTA and CDR2 FQGNSA. The CDR3 DNA reads TGTGCCAGCAGCTCAGGGGGCGCGGGTGGAAACACCATATATTTT. This gives the protein CASSSGGAGGNTIYF.

This chain connects TRBV7-2 to TRBJ1-2; possible D gene TRBD1, 6 bases. Trimming cost V 5 bases and J 12 bases, with 16 bases left between them. The CDR3 runs 12 residues. Germline V gives CDR1 SGHTA, CDR2 FQGNSA. CDR3 DNA: TGTGCCAGCAGCGCCCTAGGGGGTCCGGACACCTTC. This codes for CASSALGGPDTF.

J is TRBJ2-4 and V is TRBV1; the D call of TRBD2 is as the table states it, not checked on the DNA. TRBV1 is a listed pseudogene. The CDR3 totals 15 residues. This CDR3 is CTSSRLAGGKNIQYF. The CDR3 nucleotides read TGCACCAGCAGCCGGCTAGCGGGGGGAAAAAACATTCAGTACTTC.

The chain carries TRBV29-1 and TRBJ1-3; TRBD1 is a possible D gene (5 bases). The CDR3 extends over 13 amino acids. The V end lost 4 bases, the J end lost 2 bases, and 9 bases lay between the germline ends. Germline V CDR1 and CDR2: SQVTM, ANQGSEA. Here the CDR3 reads CSVVRDAGNTIYF. In nucleotides, the CDR3 is TGCAGCGTTGTGCGGGACGCTGGAAACACCATATATTTT.

The DNA for the CDR3 is TGTGCCAGCAGTCTAAGCCGCGGGGGGTCCACAGATACGCAGTATTTT. Translation: CASSLSRGGSTDTQYF. The genes are TRBV6-6 and TRBJ2-3, with 8 nucleotides matching TRBD2. V shed 5 bases and J 2 bases; nucleotides not matched to a gene: 9. CDR1 and CDR2 from the germline V gene are MNHNY and SVGAGI (reference sequence). CDR3 length: 16 amino acids.

The rearrangement uses TRBV9 and TRBJ2-3; the D is unclear. Germline assignment: CDR1 SGDLS and CDR2 YYNGEE. CDR3 length: 14 amino acids. The V end lost 0 bases, the J end lost 3 bases, and 8 bases lay between the germline ends. CDR3 DNA sequence: TGTGCCAGCAGCGTAGTTGAGACTACAGATACGCAGTATTTT. This encodes CASSVVETTDTQYF.

The chain joins TRBV4-2 to TRBJ1-2, with D perhaps matching TRBD1 (5 bases). The CDR3 covers 15 residues. With 0 bases removed from V and 6 bases from J, the gap between germline ends came to 14 bases. Germline CDR1 and CDR2: LGHNA and YNFKEQ. The CDR3 DNA sequence: TGTGCCAGCAGCCAAGATCTGACAGTGATCAATGGCTACACCTTC. The encoded protein is CASSQDLTVINGYTF.

This chain joins TRBV7-9 and TRBJ2-2, with D possibly matching TRBD2 (5 bases). The CDR3 totals 13 residues. The ends were cut back, 5 bases at V and 5 bases at J, with 9 bases in the middle. Germline-derived CDR1 and CDR2 are SEHNR and FQNEAQ (reference sequence). The CDR3 region is CASSLSETGELFF. In DNA, the CDR3 is TGTGCCAGCAGCCTTAGCGAGACCGGGGAGCTGTTTTTT.

This clone was observed a handful of times. In DNA, the CDR3 is TGTGCCAGCAGTTACGGTAGAGAGTATGGCTACACCTTC. Translation gives CASSYGREYGYTF. V usage is TRBV6-2 or TRBV6-3 and J usage is TRBJ1-2, with D unresolved. Germline CDR1 is MNHEY and CDR2 is SVGEGT. The ends were cut back, 2 bases at V and 5 bases at J, with 9 bases in the middle. The CDR3 loop spans 13 amino acids.

CDR3 in amino acids: CASSQLVNTHTIYF. In nucleotides, the CDR3 is TGTGCCAGCAGCCAACTAGTCAACACACACACCATATATTTT. The chain carries TRBV3-1 (or the pseudogene TRBV3-2) and TRBJ1-3, with D uncertain. This CDR3 is built from 14 residues. Germline CDR1 is LGHDT and CDR2 is YNNKEL (reference sequence). Trimming stripped 2 bases from V and 8 bases from J, with 13 bases between.

The chain employs TRBV7-9 and TRBJ2-3, with D perhaps matching TRBD2 (6 bases). Between the trimmed V and J ends, which lost 1 base and 2 bases, there was a span of 10 bases. The CDR3 sequence is 15 residues long. Germline values: CDR1 SEHNR, CDR2 FQNEAQ (reference sequence). CDR3 region: CASSLVGGNTDTQYF. The CDR3 DNA sequence: TGTGCCAGCAGCTTAGTTGGGGGGAACACAGATACGCAGTATTTT.

This rearrangement joins TRBV4-2 to TRBJ1-2, with 7 bases identical to TRBD1. CDR1 and CDR2 from the germline V gene are LGHNA and YNFKEQ. The CDR3 is made up of 17 amino acids. Germline trimming cut 0 bases from V and 0 bases from J; bases unmatched to any gene: 7. The CDR3 bases are TGTGCCAGCAGCCAAGATCAATGGGACAGAGCTAACTATGGCTACACCTTC. Translated, it gives CASSQDQWDRANYGYTF.

V gene TRBV9 combines with J gene TRBJ1-1; D might be TRBD1 (6 bases). This CDR3 region has 14 residues. Germline V gene sequence: CDR1 SGDLS, CDR2 YYNGEE. The V and J ends lost 5 bases and 7 bases respectively, with 18 bases between them. The CDR3 bases are TGTGCCAGCAGTGTTGGACAGCTCCCTGGTGAAGCTTTCTTT. It yields the protein CASSVGQLPGEAFF.

This sequence joins TRBV29-1 and TRBJ1-2, with 7 bases aligning to TRBD1. Germline V gene lookup returns CDR1 SQVTM and CDR2 ANQGSEA. CDR3 length: 11 residues. J lost 6 bases, V lost 2 bases, and 0 bases had no gene match. The DNA for the CDR3 is TGCAGCGTTGAACAGGGGGATGGCTACACCTTC. Protein: CSVEQGDGYTF.

The chain links TRBV2 to TRBJ2-2, with D perhaps TRBD1 (6 bases). The germline gives CDR1 SNHLY, CDR2 FYNNEI. The CDR3 has 16 amino acids. V was pared by 6 bases and J by 6 bases, with 20 bases between. DNA for the CDR3: TGTGCCAGCAGCCCCCAGATAGGGGGAATTTCCGGGGAGCTGTTTTTT. Its translation: CASSPQIGGISGELFF.

The chain uses TRBV27 and TRBJ1-2; 11 bases are a match to TRBD1. Germline trimming cut 0 bases from V and 6 bases from J; bases unmatched to any gene: 3. CDR3 length: 15 amino acids. Germline V gives CDR1 MNHEY, CDR2 SMNVEV (reference sequence). Here the CDR3 reads CASSLSRTGGNGYTF. DNA for the CDR3: TGTGCCAGCAGTTTATCGAGGACAGGGGGCAATGGCTACACCTTC.